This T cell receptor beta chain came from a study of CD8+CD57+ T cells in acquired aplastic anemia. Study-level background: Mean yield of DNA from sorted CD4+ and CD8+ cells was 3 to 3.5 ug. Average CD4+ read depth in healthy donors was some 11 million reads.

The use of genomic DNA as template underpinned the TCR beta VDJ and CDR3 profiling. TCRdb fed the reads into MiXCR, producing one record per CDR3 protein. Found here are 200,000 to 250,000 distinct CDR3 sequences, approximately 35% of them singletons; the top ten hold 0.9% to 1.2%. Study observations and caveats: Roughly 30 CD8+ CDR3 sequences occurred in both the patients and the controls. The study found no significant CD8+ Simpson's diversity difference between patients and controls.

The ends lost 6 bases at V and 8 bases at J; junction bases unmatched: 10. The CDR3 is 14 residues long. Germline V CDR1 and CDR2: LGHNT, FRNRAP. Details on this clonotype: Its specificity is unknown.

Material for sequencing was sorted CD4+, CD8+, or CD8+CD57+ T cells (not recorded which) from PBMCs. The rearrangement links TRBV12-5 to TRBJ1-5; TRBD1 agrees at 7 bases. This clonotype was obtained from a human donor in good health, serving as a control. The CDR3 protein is CASGDDRDQKPQHF. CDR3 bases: TGTGCTAGTGGGGATGACAGGGACCAGAAGCCCCAGCATTTT.